Listed below are T cell receptor beta chains from one sample, sequenced in a study of T cell changes during pregnancy in multiple sclerosis. Measured with immunoSEQ multiplex PCR; TCRdb has only the in-frame clones, and not every one. The sample has approximately 38,000 clones, 94% seen once. Specimen: peripheral blood, collected in the third trimester of pregnancy. All receptors derive from a female donor with multiple sclerosis, enrolled in a pregnancy study. CDR3s include the opening cysteine and the closing phenylalanine or tryptophan. Each record gives: V gene, D gene, J gene, CDR3 protein, CDR3 DNA. D genes are given only for firm matches.

>TRBV2|TRBD1|TRBJ2-1
CASRAGTGTYNEQFF
TGTGCCAGCAGGGCCGGGACAGGGACGTACAATGAGCAGTTCTTC
>TRBV6-1|-|TRBJ1-4
CASSDRLNEKLFF
TGTGCCAGCAGTGACAGGTTGAATGAAAAACTGTTTTTT
>TRBV9|TRBD1|TRBJ2-7
CASSPGTGGLEQYF
TGTGCCAGCAGCCCGGGGACAGGGGGTCTCGAGCAGTACTTC
>TRBV28|TRBD2|TRBJ2-5
CASSWPTTSGTGGETQYF
TGTGCCAGCAGTTGGCCCACGACTAGCGGGACGGGGGGGGAGACCCAGTACTTC
>TRBV7-9|-|TRBJ1-2
CASSLPSGATYGYTF
TGTGCCAGCAGCTTACCCTCAGGGGCGACCTATGGCTACACCTTC
>TRBV30|TRBD2|TRBJ2-1
CAWKYGRASYNEQFF
TGTGCCTGGAAATACGGGAGGGCCTCCTACAATGAGCAGTTCTTC
>TRBV14|-|TRBJ2-7
CASSQPGTLRYEQYF
TGTGCCAGCAGCCAACCCGGGACACTCCGCTACGAGCAGTACTTC
>TRBV5-6|-|TRBJ1-2
CASSSGSYGYTF
TGTGCCAGCAGCTCAGGATCGTATGGCTACACCTTC
>TRBV11-3|-|TRBJ1-6
CASSLGLLDSPLHF
TGTGCCAGCAGCTTGGGACTCCTAGATTCACCCCTCCACTTT
>TRBV7-3|-|TRBJ2-3
CASSLKVNVGPGTDTQYF
TGTGCCAGCAGCTTAAAGGTTAACGTGGGCCCCGGCACAGATACGCAGTATTTT